This T cell receptor beta chain was sequenced for a study of human T cells and chemical hapten exposure. The CDR3 has 12 residues. V lost 9 bases to trimming and J lost 6 bases; unmatched junction nucleotides: 4. The germline V gene encodes CDR1 KGHDR and CDR2 SFDVKD. This clonotype has more than one count but fewer than ten. Sample time point: pre-sensitization, week 0. Treatment: therapeutic diphenylcyclopropenone sensitization with weekly scalp DPC. TCRdb recomputed calls from the RACE reads with MiXCR, one row per CDR3 protein. The data hold some 200,000 distinct CDR3 sequences, with under 35% observed a single time.

The chain joins TRBV24-1 to TRBJ2-1, with 7 positions matching TRBD2. Here the sequenced sample was whole blood, taken in connection with sensitization to the hapten diphenylcyclopropenone (DPC). The receptor was derived from a woman younger than 45 with alopecia areata. Some clones in this sample may be carry-over from other donors' samples. The CDR3 DNA sequence: TGTGCCACCGGCAGGGAGGGCAATGAGCAGTTCTTC. Residues: CATGREGNEQFF.